This passage covers 16 T cell receptor beta chains from one sample sequenced in a study of cytomegalovirus exposure and HLA in healthy donors. Primers included in the PCR were 60 Vbeta and 13 Jbeta primers. Sequenced by immunoSEQ multiplex PCR; TCRdb stores in-frame clones only, minus some. The table shows under 150,000 clones, with just under 80% occurring only once. Input material: PBMCs. The receptors here all came from a woman aged 40 to 50 in good health and CMV-seronegative.

J is TRBJ1-2 and V is TRBV18; 7 nucleotides align to TRBD1. J was trimmed by 6 bases and V by 4 bases; bases with no gene match: 11. Per the germline V gene, CDR1 is KGHSH and CDR2 is LQKENI. This CDR3 has 15 amino acids. The CDR3 region has the DNA TGTGCCAGCTCACTCACCGTGGACAGGTTCAATGGCTACACCTTC. It translates to CASSLTVDRFNGYTF. Full variable domain (remainder filled in from reference TRBV18 and TRBJ1-2): NAGVMQNPRHLVRRRGQEARLRCSPMKGHSHVYWYRQLPEEGLKFMVYLQKENIIDESGMPKERFSAEFPKEGPSILRIQQVVRGDSAAYFCASSLTVDRFNGYTFGSGTRLTVV.

This chain links TRBV4-1 with TRBJ2-2, with 9 bases lining up with TRBD1. The germline gives CDR1 MGHRA, CDR2 YSYEKL. CDR3 length: 17 amino acids. After removal of 1 base from V and 1 base from J, the junction contained 4 bases not matched to a gene. The CDR3 region has the DNA TGCGCCAGCAGCCAAGGGCCGGGACAGGGGAACACCGGGGAGCTGTTTTTT. The encoded protein is CASSQGPGQGNTGELFF.

The rearrangement uses TRBV5-4 and TRBJ2-7, with TRBD2 identical over 16 bases. The CDR3 runs to 17 residues. The ends lost 4 bases at V and 5 bases at J; junction bases unmatched: 9. Germline CDR1 and CDR2: SGHNT and YYREEE (reference sequence). DNA for the CDR3: TGTGCCAGCAGCAGGGGACTAGCGGGGGGGCTCCGGGACGAGCAGTACTTC. Translation: CASSRGLAGGLRDEQYF.

This clone has more than one count but fewer than ten. V is TRBV7-2 and J is TRBJ2-3; possible D gene TRBD2, 6 bases. Germline lookup yields CDR1 SGHTA and CDR2 FQGNSA. This CDR3 is 12 amino acids long. Trimming removed 6 bases from V and 5 bases from J, with 9 bases in between. The CDR3 sequence is CASRSAGDTQYF. CDR3 nucleotides: TGTGCCAGCAGGTCAGCGGGAGATACGCAGTATTTT.

The V and J genes are TRBV21-1 and TRBJ2-7; the DNA was not used to check the table's D call, TRBD1. TRBV21-1 is reported as a pseudogene. This CDR3 region has 15 residues. In nucleotides, the CDR3 is TGTGCCAGCAGTAAATCCCACAGGGGGCTCCACGAGCAGTACTTC. Translation gives CASSKSHRGLHEQYF.

This clone was recorded once. The genes are TRBV30 and TRBJ2-5; D is undetermined. CDR3 length equals 10 residues. Germline V lookup: CDR1 GTSNPN, CDR2 SVGIG (reference sequence). V shed 5 bases and J shed 3 bases, with 4 bases lying between them. The CDR3: CAWEKETQYF. DNA for the CDR3: TGTGCCTGGGAGAAAGAGACCCAGTACTTC.

The chain carries TRBV6-1 and TRBJ2-1; 9 nucleotides agree with TRBD2. V dropped 7 bases and J dropped 0; count of bases not matched to a gene: 4. CDR3 length: 15 residues. Germline V gene data show CDR1 as MNHNS and CDR2 as SASEGT. Written as DNA, the CDR3 is TGTGCCAGCAAGGGACTAGCAAGCTCCTACAATGAGCAGTTCTTC. Its protein is CASKGLASSYNEQFF.

CDR3 amino acids: CASSSRRGSGGYTF. The CDR3 DNA reads TGTGCCAGCAGTTCAAGACGGGGGTCTGGCGGCTACACCTTC. The chain employs TRBV28 and TRBJ1-2, with a possible D match to TRBD1 (5 bases). Germline V gene lookup returns CDR1 MDHEN and CDR2 SYDVKM. Trimming stripped 4 bases from V and 8 bases from J, with 17 bases between. The length of the CDR3 is 14 residues.

This sequence joins TRBV16 and TRBJ1-6; D call uncertain. Trimming shortened V by 1 base and J by 10 bases, and 8 bases separated the two germline ends. The CDR3 loop spans 13 amino acids. Germline CDR1 reads KGHSY; CDR2 reads FQNENV. The CDR3 nucleotides are TGTGCCAGCAGCCAATGGCGGAACTCACCCCTCCACTTT. As protein: CASSQWRNSPLHF.

The V and J genes are TRBV5-1 and TRBJ2-5, with 14 bases matching TRBD2. This CDR3 contains 15 residues. J gave up 5 bases and V 3 bases, and 3 bases lay outside the gene matches. Germline assignment: CDR1 SGHRS and CDR2 YFSETQ. CDR3 protein: CASSWRLAGGETQYF. CDR3 nucleotides: TGCGCCAGCAGCTGGCGACTAGCGGGGGGGGAGACCCAGTACTTC.

This chain links TRBV29-1 with TRBJ2-5; 10 nucleotides match TRBD1. V lost 3 bases to trimming and J lost 5 bases; unmatched junction nucleotides: 12. The germline V gene has CDR1 SQVTM and CDR2 ANQGSEA. The CDR3 covers 16 residues. As DNA, the CDR3 is TGCAGCGTTGATGGAGGGACAGGGGTTGAGGGGGAGACCCAGTACTTC. This gives the protein CSVDGGTGVEGETQYF. Full variable domain (missing parts from reference TRBV29-1 and TRBJ2-5): SAVISQKPSRDICQRGTSLTIQCQVDSQVTMMFWYRQQPGQSLTLIATANQGSEATYESGFVIDKFPISRPNLTFSTLTVSNMSPEDSSIYLCSVDGGTGVEGETQYFGPGTRLLVL.

In regard to this clone: Within the sample, other DNA sequences also encode this same CDR3. The rearrangement links TRBV10-3 to TRBJ2-2, with TRBD2 matching over 12 bases. Trimming removed 2 bases from V and 6 bases from J; junction bases left unmatched: 4. This CDR3 comprises 16 residues. Germline V gene data show CDR1 as ENHRY and CDR2 as SYGVKD. The CDR3 coding sequence is TGTGCCATCAGTGAGGGACTAGCGGGAAGTGCCGGGGAGCTGTTTTTT. Protein sequence: CAISEGLAGSAGELFF.

J is TRBJ1-1 and V is TRBV28; TRBD1 matches 8 bases. Germline V gene sequence: CDR1 MDHEN, CDR2 SYDVKM. The V gene end was trimmed by 5 bases and the J gene end by 8 bases; junction bases not matched to a gene: 13. The CDR3 is 15 residues long. The CDR3 DNA is TGTGCCAGCAGTATCTCCCGGACAGGGACAATGGAAGCTTTCTTT. Translated: CASSISRTGTMEAFF.

In nucleotides, the CDR3 is TGTGCCAGCAGCCAAGATTCCGTCCGTACGCAGTATTTT. Translation: CASSQDSVRTQYF. The rearrangement uses TRBV14 and TRBJ2-3, with D unresolved. Germline values: CDR1 SGHDN, CDR2 FVKESK. The CDR3 is made up of 13 amino acids. The V gene lost 0 bases and the J gene lost 8 bases, with 9 bases spanning the gap.

The rearrangement joins TRBV11-2 to TRBJ2-5; D not certain. Trimming left V 4 bases short and J 5 bases short, with 14 bases between. The CDR3 length is 14 residues. From germline, CDR1 is SGHAT and CDR2 FQNNGV. Here the CDR3 reads CASSSIQLAETQYF. The CDR3 DNA is TGTGCCAGCAGCTCTATCCAACTCGCGGAGACCCAGTACTTC.

The rearrangement links TRBV29-1 to TRBJ1-3; D not certain. The germline V and J ends were trimmed by 4 bases and 4 bases, with 11 bases remaining between them. Germline V gene sequence: CDR1 SQVTM, CDR2 ANQGSEA. The CDR3 loop spans 13 amino acids. The DNA for the CDR3 is TGCAGCGTTGTGAGCCCGAACGGAAACACCATATATTTT. This encodes CSVVSPNGNTIYF.